This T cell receptor (beta chain) was identified in a study of early T cells in non-severe SARS-CoV-2 infection. Study in general: It was bulk RNA from unsorted whole blood that was sequenced, and the chains were unpaired.

Worth noting for this clonotype: Its antigen remains unidentified.

Attachment of unique molecular identifiers was made to individual cDNA molecules. Each CDR3 protein gets one entry after TCRdb re-called the 5' RACE reads with MiXCR. The sample shows around 82,000 distinct CDR3 sequences, about 15% of them seen only once. The germline gives CDR1 SGHDT, CDR2 YYEEEE. Trimming took off 4 bases at V and 7 bases at J, with 21 bases between the two ends. CDR3 length equals 15 residues. Study-wide findings and caveats: Matches to VDJdb favored anti-spike CD8 responses and missed private and CD4 specificities.

The rearrangement uses TRBV5-6 and TRBJ2-7; tentatively, D is TRBD2 (6 bases). The specimen was whole blood. This receptor was identified in an adult who was a healthcare worker with PCR-confirmed SARS-CoV-2 infection or an uninfected control (not recorded which). Written as DNA, the CDR3 is TGTGCCAGCAGCCCTGAGTCCGGGACTGTTCTTGAGCAGTACGTC. Translated: CASSPESGTVLEQYV.